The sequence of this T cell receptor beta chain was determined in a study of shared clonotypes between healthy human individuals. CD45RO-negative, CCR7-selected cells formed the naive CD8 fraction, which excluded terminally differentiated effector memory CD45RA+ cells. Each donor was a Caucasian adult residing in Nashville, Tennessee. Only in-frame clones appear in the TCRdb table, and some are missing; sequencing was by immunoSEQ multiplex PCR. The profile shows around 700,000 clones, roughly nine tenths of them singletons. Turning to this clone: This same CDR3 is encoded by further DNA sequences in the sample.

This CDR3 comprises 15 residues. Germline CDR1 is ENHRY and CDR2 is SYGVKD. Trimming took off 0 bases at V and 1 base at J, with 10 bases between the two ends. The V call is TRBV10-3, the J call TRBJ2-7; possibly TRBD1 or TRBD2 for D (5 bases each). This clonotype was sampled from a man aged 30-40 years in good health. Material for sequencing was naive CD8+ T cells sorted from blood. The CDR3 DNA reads TGTGCCATCAGTGAGTCGAGGGGCTTATCCTACGAGCAGTACTTC. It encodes CAISESRGLSYEQYF.